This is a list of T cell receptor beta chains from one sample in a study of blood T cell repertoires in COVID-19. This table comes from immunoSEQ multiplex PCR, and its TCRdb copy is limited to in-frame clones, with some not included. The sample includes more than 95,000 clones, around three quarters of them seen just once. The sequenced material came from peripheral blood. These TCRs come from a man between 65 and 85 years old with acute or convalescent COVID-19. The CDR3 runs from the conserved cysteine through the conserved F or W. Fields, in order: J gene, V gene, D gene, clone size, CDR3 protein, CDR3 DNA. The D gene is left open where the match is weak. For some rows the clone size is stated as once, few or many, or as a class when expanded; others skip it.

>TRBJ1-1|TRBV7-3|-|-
CASSLNTNTEAFF
TGTGCCAGCAGCTTAAACACGAACACTGAAGCTTTCTTT
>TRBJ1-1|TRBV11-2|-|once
CASSISPGTGNTEAFF
TGTGCCAGCAGCATCTCTCCAGGGACTGGGAACACTGAAGCTTTCTTT
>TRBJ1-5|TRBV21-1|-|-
CASPERENQPQHF
TGTGCCTCTCCAGAGAGGGAAAATCAGCCCCAGCATTTT
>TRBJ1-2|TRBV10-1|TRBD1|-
CASRDRGKYGYTF
TGCGCCAGCAGGGACAGGGGGAAGTATGGCTACACCTTC
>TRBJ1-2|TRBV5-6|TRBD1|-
CASSRGQGASGYGYTF
TGTGCCAGCAGCCGGGGACAGGGGGCGTCGGGCTATGGCTACACCTTC
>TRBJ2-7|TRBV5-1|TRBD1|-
CASAHRDRTYEQYF
TGCGCCAGCGCACACCGGGACAGGACCTACGAGCAGTACTTC
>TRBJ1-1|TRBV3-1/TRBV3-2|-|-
CASNTGQNTEAFF
TGTGCCAGCAACACGGGACAGAACACTGAAGCTTTCTTT
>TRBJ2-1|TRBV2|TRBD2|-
CASSETSGGYNEQFF
TGTGCCAGCAGTGAAACTAGCGGGGGTTACAATGAGCAGTTCTTC
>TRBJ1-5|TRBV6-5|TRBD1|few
CASRPLTGGAQPQHF
TGTGCCAGCAGGCCTTTAACAGGGGGTGCTCAGCCCCAGCATTTT
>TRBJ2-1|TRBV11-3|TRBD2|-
CASSLGGTSGRGEQFF
TGTGCCAGCAGCTTAGGAGGGACTAGCGGGAGAGGTGAGCAGTTCTTC
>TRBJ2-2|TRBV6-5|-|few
CASSYDSGTGELFF
TGTGCCAGCAGTTACGACAGTGGCACCGGGGAGCTGTTTTTT
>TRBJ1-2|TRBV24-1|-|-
CATIDVGRVYGYTF
TGTGCCACCATTGATGTGGGGAGGGTGTATGGCTACACCTTC
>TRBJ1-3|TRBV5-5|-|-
CASSLQGVGSGNTIYF
TGTGCCAGCAGCTTACAGGGAGTCGGCTCTGGAAACACCATATATTTT
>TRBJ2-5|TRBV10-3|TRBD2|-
CAISEPGLAGQETQYF
TGTGCCATCAGTGAGCCAGGACTAGCGGGACAAGAGACCCAGTACTTC
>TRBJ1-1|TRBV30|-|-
CACSQGGHRMNTEAFF
TGTGCCTGTTCCCAAGGGGGACATAGAATGAACACTGAAGCTTTCTTT
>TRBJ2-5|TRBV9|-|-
CASSLRRGGEETQYF
TGTGCCAGCAGCCTTAGACGAGGAGGAGAGGAGACCCAGTACTTC
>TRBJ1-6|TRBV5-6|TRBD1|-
CASSLVTGQSPLHF
TGTGCCAGCAGCTTGGTGACAGGGCAATCACCCCTCCACTTT
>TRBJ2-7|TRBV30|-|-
CAWSVNTYEQYF
TGTGCCTGGAGTGTAAATACCTACGAGCAGTACTTC
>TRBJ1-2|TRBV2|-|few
CASSEEPRAGDGYTF
TGTGCCAGCAGTGAAGAACCCAGGGCAGGAGATGGCTACACCTTC
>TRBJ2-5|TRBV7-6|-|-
CASSLMTVYGETQYF
TGTGCCAGCAGCCTAATGACAGTGTACGGAGAGACCCAGTACTTC
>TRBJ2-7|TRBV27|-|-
CASSFAGPPYEQYF
TGTGCCAGCAGTTTCGCGGGACCTCCTTACGAGCAGTACTTC
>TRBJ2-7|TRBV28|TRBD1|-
CASSYPGAGGYEQYF
TGTGCCAGCAGTTACCCCGGGGCAGGGGGCTACGAGCAGTACTTC
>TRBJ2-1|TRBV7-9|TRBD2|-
CASSPTSGGAKVNEQFF
TGTGCCAGCAGCCCGACTAGCGGGGGGGCGAAAGTTAATGAGCAGTTCTTC
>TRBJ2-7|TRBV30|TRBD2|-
CAWSRSGAQYEQYF
TGTGCCTGGAGTCGGAGCGGGGCTCAATACGAGCAGTACTTC
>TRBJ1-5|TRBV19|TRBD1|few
CASLRTGGINQPQHF
TGTGCCAGTCTCAGGACAGGGGGGATTAATCAGCCCCAGCATTTT
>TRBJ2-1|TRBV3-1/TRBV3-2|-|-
CASSLAQRYNEQFF
TGTGCCAGCAGCCTGGCTCAGCGCTACAATGAGCAGTTCTTC
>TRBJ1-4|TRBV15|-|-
CATSRGNGLNEKLFF
TGTGCCACCAGCAGAGGTAACGGGTTAAATGAAAAACTGTTTTTT
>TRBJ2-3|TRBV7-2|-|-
CASSLGHETDTQYF
TGTGCCAGCAGCTTGGGACACGAGACAGATACGCAGTATTTT